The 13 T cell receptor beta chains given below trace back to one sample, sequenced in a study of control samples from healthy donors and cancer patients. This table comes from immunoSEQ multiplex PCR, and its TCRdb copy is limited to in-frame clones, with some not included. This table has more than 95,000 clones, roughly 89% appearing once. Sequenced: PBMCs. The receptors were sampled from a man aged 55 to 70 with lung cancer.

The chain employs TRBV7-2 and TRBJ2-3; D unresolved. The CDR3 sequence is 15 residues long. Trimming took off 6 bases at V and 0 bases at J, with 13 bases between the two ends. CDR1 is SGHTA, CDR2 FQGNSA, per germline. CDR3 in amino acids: CASSFQVDSTDTQYF. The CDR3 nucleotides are TGTGCCAGCAGTTTCCAGGTGGACAGCACAGATACGCAGTATTTT.

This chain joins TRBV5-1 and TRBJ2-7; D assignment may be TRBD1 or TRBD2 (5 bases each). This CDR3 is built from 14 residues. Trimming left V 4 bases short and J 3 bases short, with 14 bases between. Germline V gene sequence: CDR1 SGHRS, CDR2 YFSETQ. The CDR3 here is CASSVGDGNYEQYV. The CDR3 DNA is TGCGCCAGCAGCGTTGGGGACGGAAACTACGAGCAGTACGTC.

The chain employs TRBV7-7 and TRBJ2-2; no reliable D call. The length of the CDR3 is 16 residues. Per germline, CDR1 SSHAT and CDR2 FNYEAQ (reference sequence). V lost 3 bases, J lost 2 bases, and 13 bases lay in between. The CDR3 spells CASSFEPSPNTGELFF. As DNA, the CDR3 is TGTGCCAGCAGCTTTGAACCGTCGCCCAACACCGGGGAGCTGTTTTTT.

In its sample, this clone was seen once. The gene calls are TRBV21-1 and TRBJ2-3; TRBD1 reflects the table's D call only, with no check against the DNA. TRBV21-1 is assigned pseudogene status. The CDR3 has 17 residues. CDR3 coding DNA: TGTGCCAGCAGCGGCCAGAAACGATGTTCTAGCACAGATACGCAGTATTTT. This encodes CASSGQKRCSSTDTQYF.

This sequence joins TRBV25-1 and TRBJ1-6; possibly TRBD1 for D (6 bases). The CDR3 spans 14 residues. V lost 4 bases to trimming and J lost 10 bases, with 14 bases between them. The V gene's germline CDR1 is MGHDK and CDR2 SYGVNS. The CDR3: CASSGTGQRSPLHF. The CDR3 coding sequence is TGTGCCAGCAGTGGTACAGGGCAGAGGTCACCCCTCCACTTT.

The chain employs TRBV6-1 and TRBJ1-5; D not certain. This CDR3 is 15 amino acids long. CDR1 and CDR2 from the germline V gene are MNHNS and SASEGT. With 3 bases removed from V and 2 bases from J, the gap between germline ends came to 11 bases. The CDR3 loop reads CASSDWVSGNQPQHF. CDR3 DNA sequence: TGTGCCAGCAGTGATTGGGTCTCGGGCAATCAGCCCCAGCATTTT.

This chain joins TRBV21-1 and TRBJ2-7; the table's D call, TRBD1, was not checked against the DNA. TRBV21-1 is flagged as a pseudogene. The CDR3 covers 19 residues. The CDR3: CASSKAVFRTGDPSYEQYV. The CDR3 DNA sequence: TGTGCCAGCAGCAAAGCTGTATTCAGGACAGGAGACCCTTCCTACGAGCAGTACGTC.

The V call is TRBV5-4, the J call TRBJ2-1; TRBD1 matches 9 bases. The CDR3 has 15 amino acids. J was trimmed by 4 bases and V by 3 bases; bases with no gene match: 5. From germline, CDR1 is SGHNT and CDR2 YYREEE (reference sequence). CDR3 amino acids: CASSSWDRVYNEQFF. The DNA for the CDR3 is TGTGCCAGCAGCTCATGGGACAGGGTGTACAATGAGCAGTTCTTC.

CDR3 amino acids: CAWSVYGARNTEAFF. The CDR3 DNA reads as TGTGCCTGGAGTGTTTATGGGGCACGGAACACTGAAGCTTTCTTT. V and J are TRBV30 and TRBJ1-1; possible D gene TRBD1, 5 bases. The CDR3 covers 15 residues. The germline gives CDR1 GTSNPN, CDR2 SVGIG (reference sequence). The V end lost 0 bases, the J end lost 1 base, and 12 bases lay between the germline ends.

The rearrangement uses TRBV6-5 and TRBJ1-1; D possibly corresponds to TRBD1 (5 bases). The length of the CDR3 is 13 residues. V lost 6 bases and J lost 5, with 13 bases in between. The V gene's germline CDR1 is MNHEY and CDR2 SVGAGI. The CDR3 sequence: CASRGGVRTEAFF. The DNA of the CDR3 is TGTGCCAGCAGGGGAGGGGTCCGAACTGAAGCTTTCTTT.

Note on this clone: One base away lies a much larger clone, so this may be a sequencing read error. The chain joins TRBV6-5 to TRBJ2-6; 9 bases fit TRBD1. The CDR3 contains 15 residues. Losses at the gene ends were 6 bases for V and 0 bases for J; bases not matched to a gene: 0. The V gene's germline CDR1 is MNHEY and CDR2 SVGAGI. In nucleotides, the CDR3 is TGTGCCAGCAGGACAGGGGGCTCTGGGGCCAACGTCCTGACTTTC. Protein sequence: CASRTGGSGANVLTF.

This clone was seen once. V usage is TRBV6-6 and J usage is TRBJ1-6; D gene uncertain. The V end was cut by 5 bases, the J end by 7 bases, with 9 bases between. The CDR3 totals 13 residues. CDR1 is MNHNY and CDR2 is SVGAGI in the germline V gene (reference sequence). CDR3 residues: CASSTWENSPLHF. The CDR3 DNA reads TGTGCCAGCAGTACCTGGGAGAATTCACCCCTCCACTTT.

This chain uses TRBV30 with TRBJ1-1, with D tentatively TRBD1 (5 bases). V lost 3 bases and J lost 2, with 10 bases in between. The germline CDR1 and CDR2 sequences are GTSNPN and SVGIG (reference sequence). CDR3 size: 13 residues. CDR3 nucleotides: TGTGCCTGGAGCGGCCAGGGCAACACTGAAGCTTTCTTT. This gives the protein CAWSGQGNTEAFF.